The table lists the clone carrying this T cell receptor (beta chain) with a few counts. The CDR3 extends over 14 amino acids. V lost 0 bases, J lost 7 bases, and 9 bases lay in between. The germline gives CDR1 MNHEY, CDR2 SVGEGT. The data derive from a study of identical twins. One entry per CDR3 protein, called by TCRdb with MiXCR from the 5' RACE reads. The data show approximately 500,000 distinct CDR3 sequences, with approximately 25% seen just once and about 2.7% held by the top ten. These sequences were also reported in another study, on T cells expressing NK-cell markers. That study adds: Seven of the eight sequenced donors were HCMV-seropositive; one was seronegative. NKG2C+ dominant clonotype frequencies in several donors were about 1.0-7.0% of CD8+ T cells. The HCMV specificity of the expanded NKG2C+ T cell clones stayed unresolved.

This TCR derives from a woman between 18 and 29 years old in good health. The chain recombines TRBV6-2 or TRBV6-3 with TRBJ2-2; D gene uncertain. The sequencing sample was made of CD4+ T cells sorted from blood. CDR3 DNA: TGTGCCAGCAGTTACTCTGTGCGCGGCGGGGAGCTGTTTTTT. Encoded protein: CASSYSVRGGELFF.